This is a list of T cell receptor beta chains from one sample in a study of blood T cell repertoires in COVID-19. Sequencing used immunoSEQ multiplex PCR; TCRdb keeps in-frame clones, though not all of them. In the table there are some 74,000 clones, roughly 80% of which are singletons. The sample was peripheral blood. These receptors all come from an elderly man with acute or convalescent COVID-19. Each CDR3 is given without its conserved first and last residue. Only some rows state a clone size, as once, few, many or a class for expanded clones.

j_call	clone_size	v_call	cdr3_aa
TRBJ1-2	NA	TRBV6-5	ASSYSGQWNYGYT
TRBJ1-5	few	TRBV6-6	ASSYGGTGLGPQH
TRBJ1-1	NA	TRBV28	ASRPPTGDRMNTEAF
TRBJ2-7	NA	TRBV4-3	ASSQALATSGQFYYEQY
TRBJ2-3	NA	TRBV6-5	ASSFRLAGDTDTQY
TRBJ1-5	NA	TRBV30	AWDPGVDQPQH
TRBJ2-1	NA	TRBV10-2	ASSELGLAGYNEQF
TRBJ2-7	NA	TRBV2	ASSEQVRQY
TRBJ1-5	once	TRBV4-1	ASSQIYSSNQPQH
TRBJ2-3	NA	TRBV9	ASSLRGEVDTQY
TRBJ2-2	few	TRBV4-1	ASSLGQRGNTGELF
TRBJ1-6	NA	TRBV7-2	ASSPGEGRAPLH
TRBJ2-7	once	TRBV20-1	SAGGSYEQY
TRBJ2-2	NA	TRBV7-9	ASSLVIGELF
TRBJ1-6	NA	TRBV7-4	ARSAKARDEKGNSPLH
TRBJ1-1	NA	TRBV2	ASSELGAVNTEAF
TRBJ2-7	NA	TRBV6-2/TRBV6-3	ASSYSPRHYEQY
TRBJ1-1	NA	TRBV6-5	ASSRIEDTEAF
TRBJ2-6	NA	TRBV5-1	ASSLAGDGANVLT
TRBJ2-5	NA	TRBV3-1/TRBV3-2	ASGGGRGEGETQY
TRBJ2-7	once	TRBV7-9	ASSPRDSHPLEQY
TRBJ1-2	NA	TRBV6-1	ASSELAGPIRGYT
TRBJ2-2	once	TRBV28	ASSLGQGNTGELF
TRBJ2-7	NA	TRBV9	ASSVVGGSYEQY
TRBJ1-5	NA	TRBV28	ASSFLGGANQPQH
TRBJ2-3	NA	TRBV10-3	ASTREISADTQY
TRBJ1-3	NA	TRBV7-9	ASSRGEGTGNTIY
TRBJ1-1	NA	TRBV18	ASSPLGQISNTEAF
TRBJ2-1	once	TRBV19	ASSTGLAGGSYNEQF
TRBJ1-1	once	TRBV2	ASSPLSGNTEAF
TRBJ1-6	NA	TRBV3-1/TRBV3-2	ASSPRTRDSPLH
TRBJ1-5	NA	TRBV27	ASSFQGNQPQH
TRBJ1-5	few	TRBV27	ASSSAGVRGNQPQH
TRBJ2-3	NA	TRBV15	ATSRGADPTDTQY
TRBJ2-2	few	TRBV9	ASSVSGELTGELF
TRBJ1-1	NA	TRBV25-1	ASSEYGGANTEAF
TRBJ2-1	NA	TRBV5-6	ASSLSDEQF
TRBJ2-6	few	TRBV6-5	ASTEQTGANVLT
TRBJ2-1	NA	TRBV11-2	ASSLDLVSSYNEQF
TRBJ2-7	once	TRBV11-3	ASSLEGVSSYEQY
TRBJ2-4	few	TRBV4-1	ASSLTITGDIQY
TRBJ1-1	NA	TRBV7-9	ASSLEAGTNTEAF
TRBJ2-3	NA	TRBV6-5	ASRTGAGKADTQY
TRBJ1-4	NA	TRBV30	AWERSPNEKLF
TRBJ1-2	NA	TRBV4-2	ASSLRQGGNYGYT
TRBJ2-7	NA	TRBV19	ASTSSRQGHEQY
TRBJ1-2	NA	TRBV28	ASRGQEYYGYT